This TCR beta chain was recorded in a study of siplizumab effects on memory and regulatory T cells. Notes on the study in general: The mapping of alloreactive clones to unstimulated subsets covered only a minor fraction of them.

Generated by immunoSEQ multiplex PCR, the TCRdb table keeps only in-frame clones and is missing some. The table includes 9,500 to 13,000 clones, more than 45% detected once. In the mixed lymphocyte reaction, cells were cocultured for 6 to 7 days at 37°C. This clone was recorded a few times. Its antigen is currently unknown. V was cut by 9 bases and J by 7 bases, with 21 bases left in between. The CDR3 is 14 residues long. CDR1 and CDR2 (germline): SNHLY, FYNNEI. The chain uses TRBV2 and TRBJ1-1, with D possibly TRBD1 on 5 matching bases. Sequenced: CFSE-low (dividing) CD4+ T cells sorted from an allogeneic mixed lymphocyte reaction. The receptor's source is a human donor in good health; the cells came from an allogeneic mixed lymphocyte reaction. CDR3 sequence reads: CASEGTGAANEAFF. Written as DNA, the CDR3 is TGTGCCAGTGAAGGGACCGGGGCGGCTAATGAAGCTTTCTTT.